The next 32 T cell receptor beta chains were all read from a single sample in a study of blood T cell repertoires in COVID-19. The table came from immunoSEQ multiplex PCR; TCRdb's copy has only in-frame clones and leaves some out. The sample has some 170,000 clones, 84% seen once; the top ten hold approximately 16%. Sequencing was performed on PBMCs or T cells enriched from blood (not recorded which). All receptors derive from a man aged 50 to 60 who had recovered from COVID-19.

The CDR3 region is CASSLYKGDGYTF. CDR3 DNA sequence: TGTGCCAGCAGCTTATATAAAGGGGATGGCTACACCTTC. This chain uses TRBV7-9 with TRBJ1-2; the D gene is possibly TRBD1 (5 bases). Trimming took off 2 bases at V and 6 bases at J, with 10 bases between the two ends. Germline-derived CDR1 and CDR2 are SEHNR and FQNEAQ (reference sequence). The CDR3 contains 13 residues. Together with reference TRBV7-9 and TRBJ1-2, the CDR3 gives the full variable domain: DTGVSQNPRHKITKRGQNVTFRCDPISEHNRLYWYRQTLGQGPEFLTYFQNEAQLEKSRLLSDRFSAERPKGSFSTLEIQRTEQGDSAMYLCASSLYKGDGYTFGSGTRLTVV.

The V gene is TRBV30, the J gene TRBJ2-5; 10 nucleotides agree with TRBD2. After removal of 1 base from V and 5 bases from J, the junction contained 10 bases not matched to a gene. The CDR3 has 16 residues. Per germline, CDR1 GTSNPN and CDR2 SVGIG (reference sequence). The CDR3: CAWSDTTSGDRETQYF. The CDR3, as DNA: TGTGCCTGGAGTGACACCACTAGCGGGGATCGCGAGACCCAGTACTTC.

The chain carries TRBV29-1 and TRBJ1-1; D unresolved. The CDR3 covers 12 residues. Germline CDR1 SQVTM, CDR2 ANQGSEA. V was trimmed by 4 bases and J by 1 base, leaving 7 bases between them. In DNA, the CDR3 is TGCAGCGTTGTAGTAGAGAACACTGAAGCTTTCTTT. It translates to CSVVVENTEAFF. The full variable domain, rest sourced from reference TRBV29-1 and TRBJ1-1, is SAVISQKPSRDICQRGTSLTIQCQVDSQVTMMFWYRQQPGQSLTLIATANQGSEATYESGFVIDKFPISRPNLTFSTLTVSNMSPEDSSIYLCSVVVENTEAFFGQGTRLTVV.

The chain is built from TRBV4-2 and TRBJ2-3; possibly TRBD2 for D (7 bases). The V gene's germline CDR1 is LGHNA and CDR2 YNFKEQ. V dropped 4 bases and J dropped 2 bases, with 13 bases sitting between them. The CDR3 loop spans 15 amino acids. The CDR3 DNA reads as TGTGCCAGCAGCCTAGGGGGGGACAACACAGATACGCAGTATTTT. Residues: CASSLGGDNTDTQYF.

This clone was counted a single time. V gene TRBV7-9 combines with J gene TRBJ2-2; TRBD2 matches 8 bases. From germline, CDR1 is SEHNR and CDR2 FQNEAQ (reference sequence). The V gene end was trimmed by 4 bases and the J gene end by 5 bases; junction bases not matched to a gene: 9. This CDR3 has 16 residues. The CDR3 loop is CASSSDGTRRTGELFF. The CDR3 nucleotides are TGTGCCAGCAGCTCCGACGGGACTAGACGGACCGGGGAGCTGTTTTTT.

The chain couples TRBV5-1 to TRBJ1-1; TRBD1 is a possible D gene (5 bases). The germline V gene has CDR1 SGHRS and CDR2 YFSETQ. The CDR3 consists of 12 residues. Trimming took off 5 bases at V and 3 bases at J, with 8 bases between the two ends. The CDR3 bases are TGCGCCAGCAGACAGGAATACACTGAAGCTTTCTTT. Protein product: CASRQEYTEAFF.

The chain employs TRBV5-1 and TRBJ2-1; 13 bases align to TRBD2. This CDR3 is 15 amino acids long. Germline V lookup: CDR1 SGHRS, CDR2 YFSETQ. V dropped 2 bases and J dropped 8; count of bases not matched to a gene: 4. In DNA form, the CDR3 reads TGCGCCAGCAGCTTTACTAGCGGGGGGGCACATGAGCAGTTCTTC. Protein sequence: CASSFTSGGAHEQFF. Full variable domain (missing parts from reference TRBV5-1 and TRBJ2-1): KAGVTQTPRYLIKTRGQQVTLSCSPISGHRSVSWYQQTPGQGLQFLFEYFSETQRNKGNFPGRFSGRQFSNSRSEMNVSTLELGDSALYLCASSFTSGGAHEQFFGPGTRLTVL.

The chain is built from TRBV29-1 and TRBJ1-4; 9 bases are a match to TRBD1. The V gene's germline CDR1 is SQVTM and CDR2 ANQGSEA. The CDR3 consists of 16 residues. V trimming: 6 bases; J trimming: 4 bases; junction bases outside the gene matches: 12. In DNA form, the CDR3 reads TGCAGCGTGAGAACAGGGGGCGCGGGGGATAATGAAAAACTGTTTTTT. It yields the protein CSVRTGGAGDNEKLFF.

The genes are TRBV4-1 and TRBJ2-1; TRBD2 is a possible D gene (5 bases). Per germline, CDR1 MGHRA and CDR2 YSYEKL. The CDR3 sequence is 13 residues long. Deletions cut 4 bases from V and 4 bases from J, with 8 bases between. The DNA for the CDR3 is TGCGCCAGCAGCCCGGGAAGATACAATGAGCAGTTCTTC. This encodes CASSPGRYNEQFF.

This clone was observed once. The CDR3 DNA sequence: TGTGCCAGCAGCTTTGACCCTTCCGGGACAGGCTTTAATACCTTC. Protein sequence: CASSFDPSGTGFNTF. The chain couples TRBV5-5 to TRBJ1-2; 8 nucleotides line up with TRBD1. CDR3 size: 15 residues. After removal of 2 bases from V and 14 bases from J, the junction contained 17 bases not matched to a gene. CDR1 is SGHKS and CDR2 is YYEKEE in the germline V gene (reference sequence).

The chain recombines TRBV12-3 or TRBV12-4 with TRBJ2-1; D possibly corresponds to TRBD1 (6 bases). This CDR3 is 13 amino acids long. Trimming stripped 11 bases from V and 7 bases from J, with 18 bases between. CDR3 loop: CASTWARGNEQFF. The CDR3 bases are TGTGCCTCCACTTGGGCCAGGGGTAATGAGCAGTTCTTC.

This clone was detected a few times. The rearrangement uses TRBV4-2 and TRBJ2-7, with TRBD2 matching over 7 bases. CDR1 is LGHNA, CDR2 YNFKEQ, per germline. The CDR3 runs to 15 residues. V trimming: 0 bases; J trimming: 1 base; junction bases outside the gene matches: 3. The CDR3 bases are TGTGCCAGCAGCCAAGAATGGCGGGGGTCCTACGAGCAGTACTTC. Translated: CASSQEWRGSYEQYF.

The gene calls are TRBV29-1 and TRBJ1-2, with 10 bases fitting TRBD1. Germline CDR1 SQVTM, CDR2 ANQGSEA. CDR3 length: 14 residues. Trimming at V came to 2 bases and at J to 8 bases, leaving 8 bases not matched to a gene. In nucleotides, the CDR3 is TGCAGCGTTGAAACCGGGACAGGGGTGGGAGGCTACACCTTC. Amino acid sequence: CSVETGTGVGGYTF.

The rearrangement joins TRBV10-2 to TRBJ1-2; no firm D call. V dropped 2 bases and J dropped 2 bases, with 9 bases sitting between them. The CDR3 is made up of 14 amino acids. Germline V gene sequence: CDR1 WSHSY, CDR2 SAAADI. CDR3 nucleotide sequence: TGCGCCAGCAGTGAGAGGAAGGAGAACTATGGCTACACCTTC. Translating it yields CASSERKENYGYTF.

V and J are TRBV6-2 or TRBV6-3 and TRBJ1-2; 9 bases match TRBD1. Unmatched junction bases numbered 13, after V lost 5 bases and J lost 6 bases. The CDR3 runs to 16 residues. Germline V gives CDR1 MNHEY, CDR2 SVGEGT. DNA for the CDR3: TGTGCCAGCAGTACTAATAACCGGGACAGGGAACATGGCTACACCTTC. Protein sequence: CASSTNNRDREHGYTF.

J is TRBJ1-1 and V is TRBV6-4; possible D gene TRBD1, 5 bases. The CDR3 loop spans 13 amino acids. The germline V gene encodes CDR1 MRHNA and CDR2 SNTAGT. V lost 1 base and J lost 4, with 7 bases in between. This CDR3 reads CASSDFQGTEAFF. As DNA, the CDR3 is TGTGCCAGCAGTGACTTCCAGGGCACTGAAGCTTTCTTT.

The chain links TRBV28 to TRBJ1-3; D might be TRBD1 (5 bases). Germline-derived CDR1 and CDR2 are MDHEN and SYDVKM. CDR3 size: 22 residues. V shed 1 base and J shed 3 bases, with 31 bases lying between them. CDR3 loop: CASSLLSSGDRPQTMIGNTIYF. Here the CDR3 DNA reads TGTGCCAGCAGTTTATTATCTTCGGGGGACCGACCTCAGACCATGATTGGAAACACCATATATTTT. The full variable domain, its missing parts supplied by reference TRBV28 and TRBJ1-3, is DVKVTQSSRYLVKRTGEKVFLECVQDMDHENMFWYRQDPGLGLRLIYFSYDVKMKEKGDIPEGYSVSREKKERFSLILESASTNQTSMYLCASSLLSSGDRPQTMIGNTIYFGEGSWLTVV.

The genes are TRBV6-5 and TRBJ1-5; perhaps TRBD1 as D (5 bases). Germline V CDR1 and CDR2: MNHEY, SVGAGI. CDR3 length equals 14 residues. Trimming left V 6 bases short and J 4 bases short, with 13 bases between. The CDR3 DNA is TGTGCCAGCAGCCCCAGGGTTGGGAATCAGCCCCAGCATTTT. Its protein is CASSPRVGNQPQHF.

This chain uses TRBV24-1 with TRBJ2-5; D remains unclear. CDR1 and CDR2 from the germline V gene are KGHDR and SFDVKD. This CDR3 has 11 amino acids. The V gene lost 2 bases and the J gene lost 5 bases, with 2 bases spanning the gap. In nucleotides, the CDR3 is TGTGCCACCAGTGATTCGGAGACCCAGTACTTC. It yields the protein CATSDSETQYF.

This sequence joins TRBV11-1 and TRBJ2-7, with TRBD1 matching over 7 bases. Germline lookup yields CDR1 SGHAT and CDR2 FQDESV (reference sequence). After removal of 5 bases from V and 2 bases from J, the junction contained 6 bases not matched to a gene. The CDR3 is made up of 14 amino acids. The CDR3: CASSRIQGAYEQYF. DNA for the CDR3: TGTGCCAGCAGCCGAATCCAGGGGGCCTACGAGCAGTACTTC.

Note on this clone: Other DNA sequences of this sample code for an identical CDR3. This chain uses TRBV18 with TRBJ2-3; 9 bases are shared with TRBD1. V gave up 3 bases and J gave up 2 bases; unmatched junction bases: 3. CDR3 length: 15 amino acids. CDR1 is KGHSH, CDR2 LQKENI, per germline. This chain's CDR3 is CASSPRTGVTDTQYF. In nucleotides, the CDR3 is TGTGCCAGCTCACCTCGGACAGGGGTCACAGATACGCAGTATTTT.

V usage is TRBV2 and J usage is TRBJ2-7; 9 bases map to TRBD1. CDR1 and CDR2 (germline): SNHLY, FYNNEI. The ends lost 4 bases at V and 7 bases at J; junction bases unmatched: 5. The CDR3 runs to 13 residues. The CDR3 here is CASSAGTGKEQYF. The CDR3 DNA is TGTGCCAGCAGTGCCGGGACAGGGAAAGAGCAGTACTTC. Filled out from reference TRBV2 and TRBJ2-7, the complete variable domain reads EPEVTQTPSHQVTQMGQEVILRCVPISNHLYFYWYRQILGQKVEFLVSFYNNEISEKSEIFDDQFSVERPDGSNFTLKIRSTKLEDSAMYFCASSAGTGKEQYFGPGTRLTVT.

The chain links TRBV27 to TRBJ1-2, with a possible D match to TRBD1 (5 bases). The V gene's germline CDR1 is MNHEY and CDR2 SMNVEV (reference sequence). Trimming took 6 bases from V and 4 from J, leaving 12 bases between them. The CDR3 has 13 amino acids. CDR3 sequence (DNA): TGTGCCAGCAGGCCCGGACATGGCTATGGCTACACCTTC. Translating it yields CASRPGHGYGYTF.

This chain links TRBV19 with TRBJ1-2, with 7 positions matching TRBD1. Trimming removed 6 bases from V and 6 bases from J; junction bases left unmatched: 10. Germline CDR1 and CDR2: LNHDA and SQIVND (reference sequence). This CDR3 comprises 14 residues. The CDR3 bases are TGTGCCAGTAGATCCGGGACAGTTTGGAATGGCTACACCTTC. Its translation is CASRSGTVWNGYTF.

This clone was counted only a few times. As DNA, the CDR3 is TGTGCCAGCAGCCAAACCGCAGGGGGCAGGGGCACTGAAGCTTTCTTT. This encodes CASSQTAGGRGTEAFF. The V and J genes are TRBV14 and TRBJ1-1; 8 bases fit TRBD1. J gave up 4 bases and V 2 bases, and 9 bases lay outside the gene matches. Germline CDR1 is SGHDN and CDR2 is FVKESK. The CDR3 runs to 16 residues. Based on the CDR3 plus reference TRBV14 and TRBJ1-1, the full variable domain is EAGVTQFPSHSVIEKGQTVTLRCDPISGHDNLYWYRRVMGKEIKFLLHFVKESKQDESGMPNNRFLAERTGGTYSTLKVQPAELEDSGVYFCASSQTAGGRGTEAFFGQGTRLTVV.

V is TRBV30 and J is TRBJ1-6; D gene uncertain. Trimming removed 5 bases from V and 10 bases from J, with 12 bases in between. CDR1 is GTSNPN and CDR2 is SVGIG in the germline V gene (reference sequence). This CDR3 is 12 amino acids long. CDR3 in amino acids: CAWSKLNSPLHF. The CDR3 DNA reads TGTGCCTGGTCGAAGCTTAACTCACCCCTCCACTTT.

A word on this clone: The same CDR3 can be traced to other DNA sequences in this sample. The chain uses TRBV5-1 and TRBJ2-7; TRBD2 might be the D (5 bases). CDR3 length: 14 amino acids. With 0 bases removed from V and 0 bases from J, the gap between germline ends came to 7 bases. CDR1 is SGHRS and CDR2 is YFSETQ in the germline V gene. DNA of the CDR3: TGCGCCAGCAGCTTGGGAGGGAACTCCTACGAGCAGTACTTC. Residues: CASSLGGNSYEQYF. The full variable domain, with the rest looked up from reference TRBV5-1 and TRBJ2-7, is KAGVTQTPRYLIKTRGQQVTLSCSPISGHRSVSWYQQTPGQGLQFLFEYFSETQRNKGNFPGRFSGRQFSNSRSEMNVSTLELGDSALYLCASSLGGNSYEQYFGPGTRLTVT.

The V call is TRBV5-1, the J call TRBJ1-4; D might be TRBD1 (6 bases). CDR3 length: 15 amino acids. V lost 3 bases and J lost 0, with 9 bases in between. Germline V CDR1 and CDR2: SGHRS, YFSETQ. CDR3: CASSSQGPTNEKLFF. CDR3 nucleotide sequence: TGCGCCAGCAGCTCACAGGGTCCAACTAATGAAAAACTGTTTTTT.

The chain recombines TRBV11-3 with TRBJ2-1, with 8 positions matching TRBD1. CDR3 length: 14 residues. J lost 10 bases, V lost 1 base, and 6 bases had no gene match. CDR1 and CDR2 (germline): SGHNT, YENEEA. Written as DNA, the CDR3 is TGTGCCAGCAGCTTAGCTCAGGGGGCCGGCGAGCAGTTCTTC. Its protein product is CASSLAQGAGEQFF.

The rearrangement links TRBV30 to TRBJ1-1; a weak D match, TRBD1 (5 bases). The CDR3 is 17 residues long. Trimming took 3 bases from V and 1 from J, leaving 21 bases between them. The germline CDR1 and CDR2 sequences are GTSNPN and SVGIG (reference sequence). The CDR3 here is CAWRGRFGQGTNTEAFF. For the CDR3, the DNA is TGTGCCTGGAGGGGTCGTTTCGGTCAGGGCACGAACACTGAAGCTTTCTTT.

This clone appeared a few times. This chain joins TRBV2 and TRBJ1-5, with D perhaps TRBD1 (5 bases). This CDR3 is 13 amino acids long. V lost 6 bases and J 3 bases, leaving 9 bases between the germline ends. The V gene's germline CDR1 is SNHLY and CDR2 FYNNEI. The CDR3 DNA reads as TGTGCCAGCAGACCAGGGATCAATCAGCCCCAGCATTTT. Protein sequence: CASRPGINQPQHF.

The V call is TRBV15, the J call TRBJ2-7; the match to TRBD2 covers 8 bases. Germline V gene data show CDR1 as LNHNV and CDR2 as YYDKDF (reference sequence). This CDR3 region has 14 residues. V gave up 1 base and J gave up 5 bases; unmatched junction bases: 4. The CDR3 DNA reads as TGTGCCACCAGCAGAGCGGGGGGGCTCAACGAGCAGTACTTC. It yields the protein CATSRAGGLNEQYF.